The rows below give T cell receptor beta chains drawn from one sample of a study of technical replicates of blood from several donors. Using immunoSEQ multiplex PCR, the repertoire was profiled, and TCRdb retains in-frame clones only, with some absent. The table has about 74,000 clones, 70% to 90% seen once. Sequenced material: T cells isolated from PBMCs. The receptors originated from a human donor in good health. The CDR3 runs from the conserved cysteine through the conserved F or W. D genes are given only for firm matches. For some rows the clone size is stated as once, few or many, or as a class when expanded; others skip it.

.	TRBJ1-4	TRBV5-1	.	TGCGCCAGCAGCTTGGAAGGCCCGTTGGACAGTAATGAAAAACTGTTTTTT	CASSLEGPLDSNEKLFF
.	TRBJ1-1	TRBV28	few	TGTGCCAGCACTATAGGGGGAATGGACACTGAAGCTTTCTTT	CASTIGGMDTEAFF
TRBD2	TRBJ2-2	TRBV11-3	.	TGTGCCAGCAGCTTATTTAGCGGGGATATCAGCACCGGGGAGCTGTTTTTT	CASSLFSGDISTGELFF
.	TRBJ1-2	TRBV28	.	TGTGCCAGCGCACGGGTGGGGAGTGACTATGGCTACACCTTC	CASARVGSDYGYTF
TRBD1	TRBJ2-7	TRBV5-1	.	TGCGCCAGCAGCTTAACCCGGGACAGGGGGGACGAGCAGTACTTC	CASSLTRDRGDEQYF
TRBD2	TRBJ2-5	TRBV6-1	.	TGTGCCAGCAGTGAAGCGGGAGCGGGAGGGGGTGGGGAGACCCAGTACTTC	CASSEAGAGGGGETQYF
TRBD1	TRBJ2-7	TRBV4-1	.	TGCGCCAGCAGCCAACCGGGACAGGGTAACTACGAGCAGTACTTC	CASSQPGQGNYEQYF
.	TRBJ1-1	TRBV5-6	.	TGTGCCAGCAGCCTTACTATGATGAACACTGAAGCTTTCTTT	CASSLTMMNTEAFF
.	TRBJ2-1	TRBV7-6	.	TGTGCCAGCAGCTCGGAGGTTTCGGAGTATAATGAGCAGTTCTTC	CASSSEVSEYNEQFF
.	TRBJ2-6	TRBV18	.	TGTGCCAGCTCACCTCTAAACGCAATTGGGGCCAACGTCCTGACTTTC	CASSPLNAIGANVLTF
TRBD1	TRBJ1-4	TRBV11-3	.	TGTGCCAGCAGCTGGGACAGAGCCTTGGTTAATGAAAAACTGTTTTTT	CASSWDRALVNEKLFF
.	TRBJ2-7	TRBV21-1	.	TGTGCCAGCAGCGGACAGGGACGGTACTACGAGCAGTACTTC	CASSGQGRYYEQYF
.	TRBJ2-2	TRBV9	.	TGTGCCAGCAGCGGGACTTTGGGGGAGCTGTTTTTT	CASSGTLGELFF
TRBD1	TRBJ2-7	TRBV27	.	TGTGCCAGCAGTTTAAGTCAGACAGGGCAACAGTCCCACGAGCAGTACTTC	CASSLSQTGQQSHEQYF
.	TRBJ1-5	TRBV29-1	few	TGCAGCGTTGGTTTGGGACTCAATCAGCCCCAGCATTTT	CSVGLGLNQPQHF
TRBD1	TRBJ2-6	TRBV2	.	TGTGCCAGCATTCCGGGGACAGGGTTTGGGGCCAACGTCCTGACTTTC	CASIPGTGFGANVLTF
TRBD2	TRBJ2-2	TRBV18	once	TGTGCCAGCTCACCACCCAAATTCCTTAGCGGGAGAAGGGAAACCGGGGAGCTGTTTTTT	CASSPPKFLSGRRETGELFF
TRBD1	TRBJ2-7	TRBV7-9	.	TGTGCCAGCAGCATACTTACCGGACAGGGCTACGAGCAGTACTTC	CASSILTGQGYEQYF
.	TRBJ1-2	TRBV7-9	.	TGTGCCAGCAGCTTAGGCGGGATACGGGGTCACTATGGCTACACCTTC	CASSLGGIRGHYGYTF
TRBD1	TRBJ1-1	TRBV19	.	TGTGCCAGTACAAGACAGGGGAACACTGAAGCTTTCTTT	CASTRQGNTEAFF
.	TRBJ2-7	TRBV4-3	.	TGCGCCAGCAGCCCGGGGCCAGCGGGTACCGACGAGCAGTACTTC	CASSPGPAGTDEQYF
.	TRBJ1-3	TRBV28	.	TGTGCCAGCAGGGACGAGGGGGTGGTTGGAAACACCATATATTTT	CASRDEGVVGNTIYF
TRBD2	TRBJ2-1	TRBV7-9	.	TGTGCCAGCACCAAACGGGGACTAGCGGGAGGTAGGGGATACAATGAGCAGTTCTTC	CASTKRGLAGGRGYNEQFF
TRBD1	TRBJ1-2	TRBV28	.	TGTGCCAGCACCGAATTGACAGGGGATGGCGGCTACACCTTC	CASTELTGDGGYTF
.	TRBJ1-1	TRBV10-3	.	TGTGCCATCAGTGAATCAGGGAAATATACTTCGATTAGCTACATGAACACTGAAGCTTTCTTT	CAISESGKYTSISYMNTEAFF
.	TRBJ2-2	TRBV5-4	once	TGTGCCAGCAGCTCGGGAGATATTACCGGGGAGCTGTTTTTT	CASSSGDITGELFF